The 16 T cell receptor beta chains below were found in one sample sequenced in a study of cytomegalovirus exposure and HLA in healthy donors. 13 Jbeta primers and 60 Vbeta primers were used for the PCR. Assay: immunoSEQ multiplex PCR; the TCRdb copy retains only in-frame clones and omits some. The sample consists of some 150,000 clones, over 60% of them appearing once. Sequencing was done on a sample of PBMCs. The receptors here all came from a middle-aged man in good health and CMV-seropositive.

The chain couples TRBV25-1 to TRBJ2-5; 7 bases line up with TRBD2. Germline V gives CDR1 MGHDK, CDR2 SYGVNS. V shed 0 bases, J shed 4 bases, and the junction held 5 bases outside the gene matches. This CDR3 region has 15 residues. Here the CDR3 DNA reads TGTGCCAGCAGTGAATATAGCGGGCCTTTAGAGACCCAGTACTTC. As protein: CASSEYSGPLETQYF.

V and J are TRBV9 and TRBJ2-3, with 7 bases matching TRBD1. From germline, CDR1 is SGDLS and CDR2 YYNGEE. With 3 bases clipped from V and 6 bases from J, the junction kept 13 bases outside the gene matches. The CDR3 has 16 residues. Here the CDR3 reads CASSAKGAWGPDTQYF. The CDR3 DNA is TGTGCCAGCAGCGCAAAGGGGGCCTGGGGTCCGGATACGCAGTATTTT.

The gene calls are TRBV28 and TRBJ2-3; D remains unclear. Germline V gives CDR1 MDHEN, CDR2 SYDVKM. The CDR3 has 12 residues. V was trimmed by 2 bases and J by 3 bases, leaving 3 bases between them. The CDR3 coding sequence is TGTGCCAGCAGTTTACCGACAGATACGCAGTATTTT. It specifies CASSLPTDTQYF.

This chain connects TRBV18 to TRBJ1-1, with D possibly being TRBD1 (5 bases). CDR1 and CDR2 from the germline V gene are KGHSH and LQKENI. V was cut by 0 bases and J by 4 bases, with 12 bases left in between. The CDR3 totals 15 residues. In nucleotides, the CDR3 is TGTGCCAGCTCACCACCGTCGGGGGGGGGCACTGAAGCTTTCTTT. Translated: CASSPPSGGGTEAFF. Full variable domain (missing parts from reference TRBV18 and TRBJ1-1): NAGVMQNPRHLVRRRGQEARLRCSPMKGHSHVYWYRQLPEEGLKFMVYLQKENIIDESGMPKERFSAEFPKEGPSILRIQQVVRGDSAAYFCASSPPSGGGTEAFFGQGTRLTVV.

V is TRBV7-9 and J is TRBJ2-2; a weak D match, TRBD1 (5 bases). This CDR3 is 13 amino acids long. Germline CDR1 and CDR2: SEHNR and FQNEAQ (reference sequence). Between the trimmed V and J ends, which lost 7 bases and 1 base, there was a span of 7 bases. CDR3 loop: CASIQGNTGELFF. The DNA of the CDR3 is TGTGCCAGCATCCAGGGGAACACCGGGGAGCTGTTTTTT. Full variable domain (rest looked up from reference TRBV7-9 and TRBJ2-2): DTGVSQNPRHKITKRGQNVTFRCDPISEHNRLYWYRQTLGQGPEFLTYFQNEAQLEKSRLLSDRFSAERPKGSFSTLEIQRTEQGDSAMYLCASIQGNTGELFFGEGSRLTVL.

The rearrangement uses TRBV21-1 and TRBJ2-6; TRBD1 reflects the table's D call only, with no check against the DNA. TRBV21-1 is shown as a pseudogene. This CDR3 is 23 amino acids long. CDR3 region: CASSRNTRQGVALRSSGANVLTF. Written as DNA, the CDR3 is TGTGCCAGCAGCCGTAATACTCGACAGGGGGTAGCCCTGCGGAGCTCTGGGGCCAACGTCCTGACTTTC.

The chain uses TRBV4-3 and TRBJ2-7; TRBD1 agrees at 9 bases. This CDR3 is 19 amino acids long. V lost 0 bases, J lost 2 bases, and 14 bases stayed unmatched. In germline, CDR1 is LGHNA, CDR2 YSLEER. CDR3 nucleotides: TGCGCCAGCAGCCAAGACCAAATAGGGGGACAGGGAATAACCTACGAGCAGTACTTC. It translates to CASSQDQIGGQGITYEQYF.

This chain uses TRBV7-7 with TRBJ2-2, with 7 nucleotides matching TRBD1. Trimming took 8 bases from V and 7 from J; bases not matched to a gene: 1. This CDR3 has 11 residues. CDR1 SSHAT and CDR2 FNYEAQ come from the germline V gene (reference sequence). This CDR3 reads CASGTDGELFF. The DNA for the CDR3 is TGTGCCAGCGGGACAGACGGGGAGCTGTTTTTT.

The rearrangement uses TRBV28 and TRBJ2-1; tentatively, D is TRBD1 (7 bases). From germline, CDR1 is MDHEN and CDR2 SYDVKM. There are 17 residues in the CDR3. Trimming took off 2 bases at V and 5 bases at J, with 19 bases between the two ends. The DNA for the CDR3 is TGTGCCAGCAGTTTACCAGGGGGGATAGATAGGGACAATGAGCAGTTCTTC. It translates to CASSLPGGIDRDNEQFF.

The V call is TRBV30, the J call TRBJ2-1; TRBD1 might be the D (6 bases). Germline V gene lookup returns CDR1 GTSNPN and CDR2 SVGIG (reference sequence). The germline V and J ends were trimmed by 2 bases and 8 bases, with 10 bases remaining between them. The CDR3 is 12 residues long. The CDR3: CAWSQTGYEQFF. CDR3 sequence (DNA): TGTGCCTGGAGTCAAACAGGGTATGAGCAGTTCTTC.

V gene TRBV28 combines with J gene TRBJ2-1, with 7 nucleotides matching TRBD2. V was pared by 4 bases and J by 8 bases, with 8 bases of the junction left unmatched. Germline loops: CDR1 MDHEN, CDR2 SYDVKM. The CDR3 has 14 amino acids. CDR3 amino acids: CASSSPSSGHEQFF. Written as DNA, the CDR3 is TGTGCCAGCAGTTCCCCTTCTAGCGGCCATGAGCAGTTCTTC.

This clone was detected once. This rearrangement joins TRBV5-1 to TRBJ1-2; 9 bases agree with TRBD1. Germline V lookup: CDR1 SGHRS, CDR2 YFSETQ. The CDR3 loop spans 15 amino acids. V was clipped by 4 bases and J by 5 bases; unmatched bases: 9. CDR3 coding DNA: TGCGCCAGCAGCCCGGCCGGGACAGGGTTTTATGGCTACACCTTC. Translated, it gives CASSPAGTGFYGYTF.

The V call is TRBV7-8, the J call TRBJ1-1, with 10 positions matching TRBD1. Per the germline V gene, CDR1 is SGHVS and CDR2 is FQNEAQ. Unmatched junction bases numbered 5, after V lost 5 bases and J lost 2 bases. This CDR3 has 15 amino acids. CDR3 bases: TGTGCCAGCAGCGGGAGGACAGGGGGAAACACTGAAGCTTTCTTT. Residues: CASSGRTGGNTEAFF.

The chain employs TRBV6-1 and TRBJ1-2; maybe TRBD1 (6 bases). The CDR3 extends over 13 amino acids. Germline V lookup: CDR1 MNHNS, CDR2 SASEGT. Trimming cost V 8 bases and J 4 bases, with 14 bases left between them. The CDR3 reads CASLPGHLYGYTF. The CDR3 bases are TGTGCCAGCCTCCCGGGACACCTCTATGGCTACACCTTC.

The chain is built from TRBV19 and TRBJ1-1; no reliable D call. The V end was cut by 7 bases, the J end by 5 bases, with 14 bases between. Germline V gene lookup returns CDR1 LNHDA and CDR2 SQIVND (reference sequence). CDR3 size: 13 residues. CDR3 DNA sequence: TGTGCCAGTATTGGAGGCAGAAGAACTGAAGCTTTCTTT. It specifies CASIGGRRTEAFF.

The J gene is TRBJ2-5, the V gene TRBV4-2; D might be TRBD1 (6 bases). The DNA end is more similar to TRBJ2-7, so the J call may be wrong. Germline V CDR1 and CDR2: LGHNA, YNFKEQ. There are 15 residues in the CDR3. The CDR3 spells CASSQDGAGVREQYF. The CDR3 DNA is TGTGCCAGCAGCCAAGATGGAGCAGGGGTTCGCGAGCAGTACTTC.